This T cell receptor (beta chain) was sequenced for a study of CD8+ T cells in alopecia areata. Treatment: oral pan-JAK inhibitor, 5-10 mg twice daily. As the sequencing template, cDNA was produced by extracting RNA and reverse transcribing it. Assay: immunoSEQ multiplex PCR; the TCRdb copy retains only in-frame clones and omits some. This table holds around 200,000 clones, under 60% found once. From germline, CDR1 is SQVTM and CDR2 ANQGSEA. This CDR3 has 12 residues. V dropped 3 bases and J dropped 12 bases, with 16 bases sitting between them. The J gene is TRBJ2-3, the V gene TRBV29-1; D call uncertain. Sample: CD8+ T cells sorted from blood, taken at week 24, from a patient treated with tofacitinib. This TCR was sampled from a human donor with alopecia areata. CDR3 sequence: CSVDWGEGIQYF. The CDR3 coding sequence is TGCAGCGTTGATTGGGGTGAAGGGATTCAGTATTTT.